This T cell receptor (beta chain) was obtained from a study of T cell responses to AZD1222 COVID-19 vaccine. Sequencing was performed with immunoSEQ multiplex PCR; in TCRdb, only in-frame clones are kept and a portion is missing. Among approximately 190,000 clones listed, around 86% were seen once. The clonotype originates from an adult in good health. Sequencing used peripheral blood, obtained on day 0 of MenACWY control vaccination.

CDR3 coding DNA: TGTGCCGCCCACGGTGGCGGGGAGCTGTTTTTT. Protein sequence: CAAHGGGELFF. This sequence joins TRBV6-5 and TRBJ2-2; D not resolved. The CDR3 consists of 11 residues. Germline V gene lookup returns CDR1 MNHEY and CDR2 SVGAGI. Trimming removed 11 bases from V and 7 bases from J, with 11 bases in between.